This T cell receptor beta chain was retrieved from a study of cytomegalovirus exposure and HLA in healthy donors. This CDR3 region has 16 residues. Germline CDR1 and CDR2: SGHVS and FQNEAQ. Trimming cost V 5 bases and J 3 bases; bases outside gene matches: 12. PCR employed 60 Vbeta and 13 Jbeta primers. Sequenced by immunoSEQ multiplex PCR; TCRdb stores in-frame clones only, minus some. The top ten hold approximately 5.5% of the sample, which has about 110,000 clones, approximately 71% seen once. This sequence was found in a woman in her seventies in good health and CMV-seropositive. The sequencing sample was made of PBMCs. The chain employs TRBV7-8 and TRBJ1-1; 7 bases map to TRBD1. CDR3 in DNA: TGTGCCAGCAGCCTAAAATCGACAGGGACCGACACTGAAGCTTTCTTT. As protein: CASSLKSTGTDTEAFF.